The TCR beta chain described here comes from a study of persistence of HIV-infected CD4 T cells. Germline CDR1 and CDR2: GTSNPN and SVGIG (reference sequence). V was pared by 3 bases and J by 1 base, with 15 bases between. The CDR3 is 15 residues long. Cells were stimulated with overlapping HIV-1 Gag 15-mer peptides. Memory cells lacking CD40L and CD69 with high CD45RO were sorted. CD8+ T cells were removed from PBMCs prior to stimulation. The libraries were made with immunoSEQ version 4 in survey mode. The protocol was immunoSEQ multiplex PCR, while the TCRdb copy is restricted to in-frame clones and leaves out a portion. The table has about 40,000 clones, more than 75% seen once. Points on this clone: What it recognizes is unknown.

The study's findings and limits: CMV- and Gag-responding cells had lower TCRbeta richness than CD3/CD28-responding cells.

The TCR comes from an adult man with HIV who was CMV-seropositive. Sequenced material: CD4+ T cells sorted from PBMCs after approximately 18-hour stimulation, taken from a patient who received antiretroviral therapy. The chain recombines TRBV30 with TRBJ1-1, with D possibly TRBD1 on 5 matching bases. The CDR3 DNA reads TGTGCCTGGAGAGCTAAGGGGTCGGGGAACACTGAAGCTTTCTTT. Its translation is CAWRAKGSGNTEAFF.